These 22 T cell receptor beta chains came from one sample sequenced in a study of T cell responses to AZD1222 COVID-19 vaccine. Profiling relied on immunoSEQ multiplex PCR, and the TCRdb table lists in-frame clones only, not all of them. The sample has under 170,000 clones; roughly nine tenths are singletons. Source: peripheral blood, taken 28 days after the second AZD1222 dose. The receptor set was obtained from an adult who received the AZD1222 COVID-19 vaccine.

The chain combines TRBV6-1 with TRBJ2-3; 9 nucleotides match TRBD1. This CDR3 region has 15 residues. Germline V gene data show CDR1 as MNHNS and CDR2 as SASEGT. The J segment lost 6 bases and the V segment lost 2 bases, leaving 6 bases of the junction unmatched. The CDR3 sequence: CASSELRTGGDTQYF. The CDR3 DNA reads TGTGCCAGCAGTGAATTGAGAACAGGGGGCGATACGCAGTATTTT.

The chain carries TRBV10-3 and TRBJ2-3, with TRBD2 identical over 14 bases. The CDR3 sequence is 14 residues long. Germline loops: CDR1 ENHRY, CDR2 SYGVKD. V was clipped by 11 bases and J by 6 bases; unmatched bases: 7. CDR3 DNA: TGTGCCGCAAAGGGACTAGCGGGAGCGGATACGCAGTATTTT. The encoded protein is CAAKGLAGADTQYF.

CDR3 sequence: CASSQGDTSYEQYF. In DNA form, the CDR3 reads TGTGCCAGCAGCCAAGGGGACACCTCCTACGAGCAGTACTTC. The chain carries TRBV3-1 (or the pseudogene TRBV3-2) and TRBJ2-7; D perhaps matches TRBD1 (6 bases). Per the germline V gene, CDR1 is LGHDT and CDR2 is YNNKEL (reference sequence). The V gene lost 1 base and the J gene lost 0 bases, with 7 bases spanning the gap. The CDR3 loop spans 14 amino acids.

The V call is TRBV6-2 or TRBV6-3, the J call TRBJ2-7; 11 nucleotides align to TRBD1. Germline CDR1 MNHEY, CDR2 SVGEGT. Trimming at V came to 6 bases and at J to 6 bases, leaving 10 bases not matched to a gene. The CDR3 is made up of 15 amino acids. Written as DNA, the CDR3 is TGTGCCAGCAGCGCACGAGGACAGGGGGCGAGCGAGCAGTACTTC. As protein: CASSARGQGASEQYF.

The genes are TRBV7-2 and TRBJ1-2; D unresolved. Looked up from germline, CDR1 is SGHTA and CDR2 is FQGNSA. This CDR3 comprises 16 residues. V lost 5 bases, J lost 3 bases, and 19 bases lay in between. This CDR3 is CASSPSTRPLDYGYTF. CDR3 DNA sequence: TGTGCCAGCAGCCCCTCGACTCGGCCTTTGGACTATGGCTACACCTTC.

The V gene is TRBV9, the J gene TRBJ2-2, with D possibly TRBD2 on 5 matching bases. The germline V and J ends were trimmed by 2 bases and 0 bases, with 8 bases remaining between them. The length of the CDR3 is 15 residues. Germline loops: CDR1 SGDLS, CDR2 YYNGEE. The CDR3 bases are TGTGCCAGCAGCGTCACGGGGTCGAACACCGGGGAGCTGTTTTTT. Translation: CASSVTGSNTGELFF.

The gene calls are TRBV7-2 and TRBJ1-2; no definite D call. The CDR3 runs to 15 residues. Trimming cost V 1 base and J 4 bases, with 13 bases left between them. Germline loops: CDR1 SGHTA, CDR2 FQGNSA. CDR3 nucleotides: TGTGCCAGCAGCTTAGACCCGGGAGTTAGCTATGGCTACACCTTC. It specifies CASSLDPGVSYGYTF.

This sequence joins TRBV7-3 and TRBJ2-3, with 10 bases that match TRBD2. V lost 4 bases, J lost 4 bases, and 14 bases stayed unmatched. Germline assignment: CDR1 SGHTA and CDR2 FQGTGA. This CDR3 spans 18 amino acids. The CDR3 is CASSSGTSAAVGADTQYF. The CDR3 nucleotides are TGTGCCAGCAGCTCCGGGACTAGCGCCGCTGTGGGCGCAGATACGCAGTATTTT.

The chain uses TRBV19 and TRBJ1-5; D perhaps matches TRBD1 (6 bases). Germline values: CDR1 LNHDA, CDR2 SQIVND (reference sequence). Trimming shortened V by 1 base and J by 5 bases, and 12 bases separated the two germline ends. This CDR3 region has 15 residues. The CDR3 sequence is CASSIGGAGDQPQHF. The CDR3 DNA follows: TGTGCCAGTAGTATAGGGGGGGCTGGGGATCAGCCCCAGCATTTT.

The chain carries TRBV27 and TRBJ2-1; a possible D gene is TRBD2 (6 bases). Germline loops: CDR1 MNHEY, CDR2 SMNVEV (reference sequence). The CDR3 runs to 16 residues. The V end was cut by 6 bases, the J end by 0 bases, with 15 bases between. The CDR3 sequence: CASRRDIGSSYNEQFF. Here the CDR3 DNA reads TGTGCCAGCAGGAGAGACATCGGGAGCTCCTACAATGAGCAGTTCTTC.

The CDR3 loop reads CASSHPGVMVDGYTF. In DNA, the CDR3 is TGCGCCAGCAGCCATCCAGGGGTTATGGTTGATGGCTACACCTTC. The chain has TRBV4-1 and TRBJ1-2; D might be TRBD1 (6 bases). Looked up from germline, CDR1 is MGHRA and CDR2 is YSYEKL. The germline V and J ends were trimmed by 3 bases and 6 bases, with 17 bases remaining between them. The CDR3 consists of 15 residues.

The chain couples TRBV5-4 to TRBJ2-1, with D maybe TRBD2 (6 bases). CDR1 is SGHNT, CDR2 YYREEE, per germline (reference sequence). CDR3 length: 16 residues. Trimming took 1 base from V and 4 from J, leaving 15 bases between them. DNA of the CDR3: TGTGCCAGCAGCTTGCGCCGGGACGGACTATACAATGAGCAGTTCTTC. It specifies CASSLRRDGLYNEQFF.

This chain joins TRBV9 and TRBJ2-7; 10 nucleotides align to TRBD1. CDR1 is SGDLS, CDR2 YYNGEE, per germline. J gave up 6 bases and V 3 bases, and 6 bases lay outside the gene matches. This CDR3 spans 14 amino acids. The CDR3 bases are TGTGCCAGCAGCGCAGCGGGACAGGGGACCGAGCAGTACTTC. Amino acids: CASSAAGQGTEQYF.

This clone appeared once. The CDR3 DNA is TGTGCCACCAGTGATTTCGGCGAGACCCAGTACTTC. This translates into CATSDFGETQYF. The chain employs TRBV24-1 and TRBJ2-5, with no clear D. Germline V gene sequence: CDR1 KGHDR, CDR2 SFDVKD. Trimming took 1 base from V and 5 from J, leaving 4 bases between them. CDR3 length equals 12 residues.

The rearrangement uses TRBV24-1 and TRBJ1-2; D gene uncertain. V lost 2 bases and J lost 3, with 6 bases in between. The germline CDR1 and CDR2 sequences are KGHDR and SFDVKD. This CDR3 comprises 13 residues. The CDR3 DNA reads TGTGCCACCAGTGATTACGGGGACTATGGCTACACCTTC. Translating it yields CATSDYGDYGYTF.

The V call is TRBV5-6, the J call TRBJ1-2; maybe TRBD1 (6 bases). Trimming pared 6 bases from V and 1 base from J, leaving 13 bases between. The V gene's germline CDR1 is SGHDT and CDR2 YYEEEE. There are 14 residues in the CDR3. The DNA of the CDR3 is TGTGCCAGCATAAGAGGGGGGGATAACTATGGCTACACCTTC. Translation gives CASIRGGDNYGYTF.

This CDR3 is CASSLNSANTEAFF. CDR3 in DNA: TGTGCCAGCAGCCTCAACAGCGCTAACACTGAAGCTTTCTTT. The rearrangement links TRBV7-3 to TRBJ1-1; D is uncertain. The germline V gene has CDR1 SGHTA and CDR2 FQGTGA. The CDR3 is made up of 14 amino acids. Deletions cut 5 bases from V and 2 bases from J, with 12 bases between.

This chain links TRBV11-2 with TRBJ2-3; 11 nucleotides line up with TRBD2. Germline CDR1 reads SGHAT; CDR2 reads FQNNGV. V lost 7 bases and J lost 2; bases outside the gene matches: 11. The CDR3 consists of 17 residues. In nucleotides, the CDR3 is TGTGCCAGCACCCCTTCGGGACTAGCGGATATCACAGATACGCAGTATTTT. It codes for CASTPSGLADITDTQYF. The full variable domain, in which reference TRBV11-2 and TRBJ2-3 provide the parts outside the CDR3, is EAGVAQSPRYKIIEKRQSVAFWCNPISGHATLYWYQQILGQGPKLLIQFQNNGVVDDSQLPKDRFSAERLKGVDSTLKIQPAKLEDSAVYLCASTPSGLADITDTQYFGPGTRLTVL.

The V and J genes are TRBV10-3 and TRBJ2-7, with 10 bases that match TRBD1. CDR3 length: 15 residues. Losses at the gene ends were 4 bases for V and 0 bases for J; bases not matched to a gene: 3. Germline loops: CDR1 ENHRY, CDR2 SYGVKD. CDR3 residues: CAISVGQGLSYEQYF. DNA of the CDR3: TGTGCCATCAGTGTGGGACAGGGGCTCTCCTACGAGCAGTACTTC.

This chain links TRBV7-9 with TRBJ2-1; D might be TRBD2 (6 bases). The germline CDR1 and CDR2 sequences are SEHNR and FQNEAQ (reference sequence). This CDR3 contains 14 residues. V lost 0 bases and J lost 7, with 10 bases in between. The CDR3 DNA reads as TGTGCCAGCAGCTTAGCGGGAGGTACAAATGAGCAGTTCTTC. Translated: CASSLAGGTNEQFF.

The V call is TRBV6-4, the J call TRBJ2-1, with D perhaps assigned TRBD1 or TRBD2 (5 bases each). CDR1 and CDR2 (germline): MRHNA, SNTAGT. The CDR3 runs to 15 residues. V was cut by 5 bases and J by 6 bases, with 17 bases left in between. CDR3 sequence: CASSSGTYSGNEQFF. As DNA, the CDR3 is TGTGCCAGCAGTTCCGGGACCTACAGCGGCAATGAGCAGTTCTTC.

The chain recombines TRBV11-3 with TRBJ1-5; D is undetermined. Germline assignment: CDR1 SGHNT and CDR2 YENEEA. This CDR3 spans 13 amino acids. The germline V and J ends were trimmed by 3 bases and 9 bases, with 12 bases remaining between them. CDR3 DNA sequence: TGTGCCAGCAGCTTTGGCTGGGATGGGCCCCAGCATTTT. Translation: CASSFGWDGPQHF.